This is a list of T cell receptor beta chains from one sample in a study of T cell responses to AZD1222 COVID-19 vaccine. Data came from immunoSEQ multiplex PCR; TCRdb stores just in-frame clones and leaves some out. The data show 90,000 to 120,000 clones, approximately 91% seen once. This specimen consisted of peripheral blood, obtained on day 0 of AZD1222 vaccination. All receptors derive from an adult in good health. The CDR3 runs from the conserved cysteine through the conserved F or W. A D gene is named only where the DNA matches it firmly. Part of the rows lack a size; the others show once, few, many or a class for expanded clones.

D | J | V | size | CDR3 | DNA
- | TRBJ2-3 | TRBV12-3/TRBV12-4 | - | CASSLRITDTQYF | TGTGCCAGCAGTCTCCGGATCACAGATACGCAGTATTTT
- | TRBJ1-6 | TRBV3-1/TRBV3-2 | - | CASSPGRLNSPLHF | TGTGCCAGCAGCCCGGGACGGCTGAATTCACCCCTCCACTTT
- | TRBJ2-3 | TRBV6-5 | - | CASSYLRAGNTDTQYF | TGTGCCAGCAGTTACCTCAGAGCCGGGAACACAGATACGCAGTATTTT
- | TRBJ1-5 | TRBV7-8 | - | CASSFNYQPQHF | TGTGCCAGCAGCTTCAACTATCAGCCCCAGCATTTT
- | TRBJ2-7 | TRBV4-1 | - | CASSQVKAYEQYF | TGCGCCAGCAGCCAAGTTAAGGCCTACGAGCAGTACTTC
TRBD1 | TRBJ1-5 | TRBV24-1 | - | CATSDRTGGWGQPQHF | TGTGCCACCAGTGACCGGACAGGGGGCTGGGGTCAGCCCCAGCATTTT
- | TRBJ2-5 | TRBV4-2 | - | CASSQTGLQETQYF | TGTGCCAGCAGCCAAACCGGGCTACAAGAGACCCAGTACTTC
TRBD2 | TRBJ2-3 | TRBV13 | - | CASSLGGGFSYGTQYF | TGTGCCAGCAGCTTAGGCGGGGGGTTCAGCTATGGTACGCAGTATTTT
- | TRBJ1-3 | TRBV9 | - | CASSAGSATSGNTIYF | TGTGCCAGCAGCGCGGGCTCCGCCACCTCTGGAAACACCATATATTTT
- | TRBJ1-3 | TRBV5-1 | few | CASSPDSQSSGNTIYF | TGCGCCAGCAGCCCGGACAGCCAAAGCTCTGGAAACACCATATATTTT
- | TRBJ1-2 | TRBV5-1 | - | CASSLGLGPYGYTF | TGCGCCAGCAGCTTGGGCCTAGGCCCCTATGGCTACACCTTC
- | TRBJ2-3 | TRBV27 | - | CASSTSGTGPFGQYF | TGTGCCAGCAGCACTTCCGGGACGGGGCCATTCGGGCAGTATTTT
- | TRBJ2-4 | TRBV3-1/TRBV3-2 | - | CASSQASGRGVTQYF | TGTGCCAGCAGCCAAGCTTCCGGGCGAGGGGTCACTCAGTACTTC
TRBD2 | TRBJ2-7 | TRBV6-5 | - | CASRNAGLAAYEQYF | TGTGCCAGCAGAAACGCGGGACTAGCGGCTTACGAGCAGTACTTC
TRBD1 | TRBJ1-2 | TRBV6-1 | once | CASSEPGQGLANYGYTF | TGTGCCAGCAGTGAACCGGGACAGGGTTTGGCTAACTATGGCTACACCTTC
TRBD1 | TRBJ2-7 | TRBV28 | - | CASRRSGQGEQYF | TGTGCCAGCAGGCGGTCGGGACAGGGCGAGCAGTACTTC
- | TRBJ1-6 | TRBV6-5 | - | CASSPRDGRNSPLHF | TGTGCCAGCAGCCCCCGGGACGGACGTAATTCACCCCTCCACTTT
- | TRBJ2-1 | TRBV2 | few | CASSGYNEQFF | TGTGCCAGCAGCGGATACAATGAGCAGTTCTTC
- | TRBJ2-3 | TRBV6-5 | - | CASSPNSDTQYF | TGTGCCAGCTCCCCAAACTCAGATACGCAGTATTTT
- | TRBJ1-5 | TRBV5-1 | once | CASSAEPNQPQHF | TGCGCCAGCAGCGCGGAACCGAATCAGCCCCAGCATTTT
TRBD1 | TRBJ1-2 | TRBV10-3 | once | CAISDPGQGVNGYTF | TGTGCCATCAGTGACCCGGGACAGGGGGTAAATGGCTACACCTTC
TRBD1 | TRBJ2-3 | TRBV6-4 | - | CASSEGDRETDTQYF | TGTGCCAGCAGTGAAGGGGACAGGGAAACAGATACGCAGTATTTT
- | TRBJ1-1 | TRBV4-2 | - | CASSPPGKNTEAFF | TGTGCCAGCAGCCCCCCTGGTAAGAACACTGAAGCTTTCTTT
- | TRBJ2-7 | TRBV12-5 | - | CASALGAYEQYF | TGTGCTAGTGCCTTGGGGGCCTACGAGCAGTACTTC
- | TRBJ2-1 | TRBV6-5 | - | CASSYMREQFF | TGTGCCAGCAGTTACATGAGAGAGCAGTTCTTC
TRBD2 | TRBJ2-1 | TRBV28 | - | CASSPGTSYYNEQFF | TGTGCCAGCAGTCCCGGGACTAGCTACTACAATGAGCAGTTCTTC
- | TRBJ1-2 | TRBV6-2/TRBV6-3 | once | CASSYSITGYTF | TGTGCCAGCAGTTACTCGATTACTGGCTACACCTTC
TRBD1 | TRBJ1-1 | TRBV19 | - | CASIRGQGEGVYTEAFF | TGTGCCAGTATCCGGGGACAGGGAGAAGGAGTGTACACTGAAGCTTTCTTT
TRBD1 | TRBJ1-5 | TRBV29-1 | - | CSAETGGQPQHF | TGCAGCGCCGAGACAGGGGGTCAGCCCCAGCATTTT
- | TRBJ2-1 | TRBV5-1 | - | CASSLGTAHNEQFF | TGCGCCAGCAGCTTGGGGACAGCGCACAATGAGCAGTTCTTC
TRBD1 | TRBJ1-2 | TRBV10-1 | - | CASSRDRGPYGYTF | TGCGCCAGCAGCCGGGACAGAGGACCCTATGGCTACACCTTC
- | TRBJ2-3 | TRBV7-3 | - | CASSLISSGDTQYF | TGTGCCAGCAGCTTAATTTCCAGTGGGGATACGCAGTATTTT
- | TRBJ1-2 | TRBV12-3/TRBV12-4 | - | CASSSTYGYTF | TGTGCCAGCAGTTCGACCTATGGCTACACCTTC
- | TRBJ2-1 | TRBV19 | few | CASSKYNEQFF | TGTGCCAGTAGTAAGTACAATGAGCAGTTCTTC
TRBD1 | TRBJ1-2 | TRBV15 | - | CATSRDTGGYGYTF | TGTGCCACCAGCAGAGATACAGGGGGTTATGGCTACACCTTC
- | TRBJ2-2 | TRBV11-1 | - | CASSLYNTGELFF | TGTGCCAGCAGCCTATACAACACCGGGGAGCTGTTTTTT
TRBD1 | TRBJ2-7 | TRBV28 | - | CASSLGRGPYEQYF | TGTGCCAGCAGTTTGGGCAGGGGGCCCTACGAGCAGTACTTC
TRBD1 | TRBJ1-2 | TRBV6-1 | - | CASSEADRGHYGYTF | TGTGCCAGCAGTGAGGCGGACAGGGGGCACTATGGCTACACCTTC
- | TRBJ1-1 | TRBV2 | - | CATSRDTPGTEAFF | TGTGCCACCAGCCGGGACACCCCGGGAACGGAAGCTTTCTTT
- | TRBJ1-3 | TRBV30 | - | CAGTSPKDTIYF | TGTGCCGGGACATCGCCTAAGGACACCATATATTTT
- | TRBJ2-7 | TRBV10-3 | - | CAISEPPGHRTGEQYF | TGTGCCATCAGTGAGCCCCCGGGGCACCGGACGGGCGAGCAGTACTTC
TRBD1 | TRBJ1-4 | TRBV12-3/TRBV12-4 | - | CASSYRDRLFF | TGTGCCAGCAGCTACCGGGACAGGCTGTTTTTT
- | TRBJ1-1 | TRBV6-5 | - | CAASSGHGAFF | TGTGCCGCCTCGTCGGGGCATGGAGCTTTCTTT
TRBD2 | TRBJ2-2 | TRBV18 | - | CASSPSSGGGAGELFF | TGTGCCAGCTCACCATCTAGCGGGGGCGGCGCCGGGGAGCTGTTTTTT
- | TRBJ2-6 | TRBV2 | - | CASSGRTGSSGANVLTF | TGTGCCAGCAGTGGCCGCACAGGGAGCTCTGGGGCCAACGTCCTGACTTTC
- | TRBJ2-7 | TRBV7-3 | - | CASSQGSSYEQYF | TGTGCCAGCAGCCAGGGGAGCTCCTACGAGCAGTACTTC
TRBD1 | TRBJ1-6 | TRBV5-4 | - | CASSRGQPSSYNSPLHF | TGTGCCAGCAGCCGGGGACAGCCGAGCTCCTATAATTCACCCCTCCACTTT
- | TRBJ2-3 | TRBV6-5 | - | CASSIKGRTTDTQYF | TGTGCCAGCAGCATCAAGGGACGAACCACAGATACGCAGTATTTT
TRBD2 | TRBJ2-5 | TRBV7-8 | few | CASSLAGLAGAQETQYF | TGTGCCAGCAGCTTAGCTGGGCTAGCGGGGGCCCAAGAGACCCAGTACTTC
- | TRBJ2-2 | TRBV28 | - | CAGASEGITGELFF | TGTGCCGGAGCATCAGAGGGAATCACCGGGGAGCTGTTTTTT
TRBD1 | TRBJ1-6 | TRBV6-5 | - | CASRPAGTDLSPLHF | TGTGCCAGCAGACCAGCCGGGACAGACCTTTCACCCCTCCACTTT
- | TRBJ1-4 | TRBV20-1 | few | CSATSAEKLFF | TGCAGTGCTACCAGTGCGGAAAAACTGTTTTTT
- | TRBJ2-7 | TRBV7-8 | - | CASSLGRDYEQYF | TGTGCCAGCAGCTTAGGACGGGACTACGAGCAGTACTTC
- | TRBJ1-2 | TRBV2 | - | CASSTSSYGYTF | TGTGCCAGCAGCACTTCATCCTATGGCTACACCTTC
TRBD1 | TRBJ2-7 | TRBV3-1/TRBV3-2 | - | CASSHSITGDSYEQYF | TGTGCCAGCAGTCATTCGATAACAGGGGATTCCTACGAGCAGTACTTC